The 7 T cell receptor beta chains below come from one sample, sequenced in a study of T cell responses to AZD1222 COVID-19 vaccine. TCRdb keeps only in-frame clones here, not all; method: immunoSEQ multiplex PCR. Among approximately 190,000 clones, roughly 93% were seen once, and the ten largest hold nearly 1%. Sample: peripheral blood, taken on day 0 of AZD1222 vaccination. The receptor source for this set is an adult in good health.

The chain employs TRBV12-5 and TRBJ1-1; 7 bases align to TRBD1. Germline V gives CDR1 LGHNT, CDR2 FRNRAP. The V segment lost 2 bases and the J segment 2 bases; nucleotides outside the gene matches: 14. The CDR3 runs 18 residues. The CDR3 DNA reads as TGTGCTAGTGGTTTGCCCCCCAGGGGAAGGGGGCACAACACTGAAGCTTTCTTT. This codes for CASGLPPRGRGHNTEAFF.

This clone has a single count. The V call is TRBV10-3, the J call TRBJ1-5; 9 nucleotides match TRBD1. Germline CDR1 ENHRY, CDR2 SYGVKD. Trimming removed 3 bases from V and 6 bases from J; junction bases left unmatched: 12. The CDR3 extends over 17 amino acids. CDR3 bases: TGTGCCATCAGTGAAAACACGTGGGGACAGGGCGGTCAGCCCCAGCATTTT. Translating it yields CAISENTWGQGGQPQHF.

This clone occurred once. This chain uses TRBV14 with TRBJ1-2, with D unclear. V lost 4 bases and J lost 8, with 20 bases in between. Germline values: CDR1 SGHDN, CDR2 FVKESK. The CDR3 consists of 15 residues. The DNA of the CDR3 is TGTGCCAGCAGCCCACACCGGCGGACCTTGGAGGGCTACACCTTC. Translation: CASSPHRRTLEGYTF.

The V and J genes are TRBV3-1 (or the pseudogene TRBV3-2) and TRBJ2-7, with no clear D. Germline V gene sequence: CDR1 LGHDT, CDR2 YNNKEL (reference sequence). The CDR3 totals 14 residues. Trimming took 7 bases from V and 3 from J, leaving 16 bases between them. CDR3 DNA sequence: TGTGCCAGCATCCCGGCAGACTTAGACTACGAGCAGTACTTC. This gives the protein CASIPADLDYEQYF.

V and J are TRBV19 and TRBJ2-6; 9 nucleotides line up with TRBD1. With V trimmed by 7 bases and J by 3 bases, 7 bases remained unmatched. The CDR3 runs to 16 residues. Germline CDR1 reads LNHDA; CDR2 reads SQIVND (reference sequence). The CDR3 protein is CASNADRGGGANVLTF. The CDR3 nucleotides are TGTGCCAGTAACGCGGACAGGGGTGGTGGGGCCAACGTCCTGACTTTC.

The chain links TRBV15 to TRBJ2-7; 9 nucleotides line up with TRBD1. V was pared by 0 bases and J by 0 bases, with 9 bases of the junction left unmatched. Germline CDR1 reads LNHNV; CDR2 reads YYDKDF (reference sequence). The CDR3 length is 18 residues. The CDR3 DNA reads TGTGCCACCAGCAGAGACCAACAGGGGGCCGGGGGCTCCTACGAGCAGTACTTC. It encodes CATSRDQQGAGGSYEQYF.

This sequence joins TRBV15 and TRBJ1-4; D perhaps matches TRBD1 (5 bases). V was cut by 2 bases and J by 0 bases, with 10 bases left in between. This CDR3 region has 16 residues. Germline V gene sequence: CDR1 LNHNV, CDR2 YYDKDF (reference sequence). The CDR3 loop is CATSRSPGATNEKLFF. Here the CDR3 DNA reads TGTGCCACCAGCAGAAGCCCGGGGGCAACTAATGAAAAACTGTTTTTT.